Below, one T cell receptor (beta chain) is given with its context. The antigen remains unidentified. Using its own MiXCR run on the 5' RACE reads, TCRdb lists one record per CDR3 protein. Found here are more than 150,000 distinct CDR3 sequences, approximately 17% of them singletons; the top ten hold 3.9%. The sample comes from a study of T-cell memory formation after mild COVID-19. Background on the study: Largely donor-specific TCR clusters were found.

Study conclusions and caveats: Second-wave clones that peaked on day 37 lacked confirmed SARS-CoV-2 specificity. Among clones contracting day 15 to 85, CD4/CD8 was balanced, whereas later expanders leaned CD4+. Some clones that responded were present in memory (sampled pre-infection), which suggests cross-reactive memory joined.

Germline CDR1 and CDR2: SGHTA and FQGNSA. This CDR3 comprises 16 residues. V lost 5 bases and J lost 1, with 14 bases in between. The clonotype was recovered from a young man who had mild COVID-19 (a few samples of this study predate the infection). Cell type and time point are not known. The sample taken for sequencing was PBMCs or a T cell subset sorted from them (not recorded which). The chain joins TRBV7-2 to TRBJ2-2; no clear D. CDR3 nucleotides: TGTGCCAGCAGCCTGCACGGACGGAAGAACACCGGGGAGCTGTTTTTT. Translating it yields CASSLHGRKNTGELFF.